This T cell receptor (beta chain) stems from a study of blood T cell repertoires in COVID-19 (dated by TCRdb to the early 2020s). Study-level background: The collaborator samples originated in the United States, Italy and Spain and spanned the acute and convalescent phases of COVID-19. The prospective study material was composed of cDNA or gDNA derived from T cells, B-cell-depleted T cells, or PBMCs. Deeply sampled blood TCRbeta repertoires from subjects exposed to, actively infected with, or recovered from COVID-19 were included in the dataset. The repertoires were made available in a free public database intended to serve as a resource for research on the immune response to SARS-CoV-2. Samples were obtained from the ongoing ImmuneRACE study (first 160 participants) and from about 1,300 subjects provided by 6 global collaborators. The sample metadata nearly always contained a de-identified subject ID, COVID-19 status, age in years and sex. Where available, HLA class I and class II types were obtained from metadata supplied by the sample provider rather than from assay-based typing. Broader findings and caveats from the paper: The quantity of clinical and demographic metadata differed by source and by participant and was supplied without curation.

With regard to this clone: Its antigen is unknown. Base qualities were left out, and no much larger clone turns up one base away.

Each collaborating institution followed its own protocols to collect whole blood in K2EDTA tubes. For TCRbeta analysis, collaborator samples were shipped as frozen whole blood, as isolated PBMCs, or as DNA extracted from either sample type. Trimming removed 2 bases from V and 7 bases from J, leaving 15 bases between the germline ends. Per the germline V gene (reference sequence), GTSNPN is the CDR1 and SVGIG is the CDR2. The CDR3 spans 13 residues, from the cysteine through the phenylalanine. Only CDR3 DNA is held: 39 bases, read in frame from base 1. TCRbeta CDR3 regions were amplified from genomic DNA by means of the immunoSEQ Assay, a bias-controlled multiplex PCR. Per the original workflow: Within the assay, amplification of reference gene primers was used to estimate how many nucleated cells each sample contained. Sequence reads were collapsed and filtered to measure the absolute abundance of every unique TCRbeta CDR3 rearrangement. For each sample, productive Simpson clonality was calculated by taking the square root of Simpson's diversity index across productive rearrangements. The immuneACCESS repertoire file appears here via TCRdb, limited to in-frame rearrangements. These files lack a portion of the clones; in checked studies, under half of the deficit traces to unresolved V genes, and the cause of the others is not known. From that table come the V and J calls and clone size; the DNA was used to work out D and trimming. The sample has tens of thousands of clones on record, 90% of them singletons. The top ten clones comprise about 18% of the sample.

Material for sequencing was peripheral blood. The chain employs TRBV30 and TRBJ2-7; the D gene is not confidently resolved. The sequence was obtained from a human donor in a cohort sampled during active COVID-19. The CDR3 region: CAWSSVPSREQYF. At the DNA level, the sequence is TGTGCCTGGAGTTCGGTACCCTCTCGGGAGCAGTACTTC.